These 29 T cell receptor beta chains came from one sample sequenced in a study of Ad26.COV2.S vaccination and SARS-CoV-2 variants. The treatment is: approximately 18 received Ad26.COV2.S at low or high dose, single or two shots; several received placebo; per-sample allocation not given. The investigators took samples on day 63 after the first vaccine or placebo injection. Clones were read by immunoSEQ multiplex PCR, and TCRdb kept only the in-frame ones, dropping some. Here the sample spans about 440,000 clones, roughly 91% being singletons. The input for sequencing was peripheral blood, taken in a trial of Ad26.COV2.S vaccine versus placebo. These receptors originate from a person aged 18-65 years who received the Ad26.COV2.S COVID-19 vaccine or a placebo.

This clone was recorded only once. The chain carries TRBV6-5 and TRBJ1-4, with D perhaps TRBD1 (6 bases). Germline-derived CDR1 and CDR2 are MNHEY and SVGAGI. Between the trimmed V and J ends, which lost 6 bases and 3 bases, there was a span of 14 bases. The CDR3 runs 15 residues. In DNA, the CDR3 is TGTGCCAGCAGCCCCAGGGGACTCCCTAATGAAAAACTGTTTTTT. Encoded protein: CASSPRGLPNEKLFF.

This clone was seen just once. The V gene is TRBV11-1, the J gene TRBJ2-3; D ambiguous. Trimming left V 2 bases short and J 2 bases short, with 14 bases between. The germline V gene encodes CDR1 SGHAT and CDR2 FQDESV (reference sequence). The CDR3 length is 16 residues. In DNA form, the CDR3 reads TGTGCCAGCAGCTTATTCAGCAGGTCGTTCACAGATACGCAGTATTTT. Protein: CASSLFSRSFTDTQYF.

V gene TRBV6-6 combines with J gene TRBJ2-1, with D possibly matching TRBD1 (5 bases). The length of the CDR3 is 14 residues. Trimming removed 2 bases at V and 5 bases at J, with 10 bases between. Looked up from germline, CDR1 is MNHNY and CDR2 is SVGAGI (reference sequence). The CDR3 DNA is TGTGCCAGCAGTTACAGAGACAGACACAATGAGCAGTTCTTC. Translated, it gives CASSYRDRHNEQFF.

This clone has a single count. The chain carries TRBV21-1 and TRBJ2-2; TRBD2 was called by the table and not checked on the DNA. TRBV21-1 is a recognized pseudogene. The CDR3 length is 18 residues. The CDR3 coding sequence is TGTGCCAGCAGCAAAACCCCCCCGGGACTCACGAACACCGGGGAGCTGTTTTTT. It encodes CASSKTPPGLTNTGELFF.

The V call is TRBV27, the J call TRBJ2-7; D unresolved. V lost 3 bases and J 5 bases, leaving 14 bases between the germline ends. CDR3 length: 14 residues. Germline V gives CDR1 MNHEY, CDR2 SMNVEV (reference sequence). The CDR3 loop is CASSFYPRPHEQYF. CDR3 DNA sequence: TGTGCCAGCAGTTTTTACCCCCGACCCCACGAGCAGTACTTC.

The chain carries TRBV10-1 and TRBJ2-3; 8 bases match TRBD2. V was pared by 6 bases and J by 0 bases, with 14 bases of the junction left unmatched. The V gene's germline CDR1 is WNHNN and CDR2 SYGVQD (reference sequence). This CDR3 has 18 amino acids. The CDR3 region is CASRIKRERGGSTDTQYF. The DNA of the CDR3 is TGCGCCAGCAGGATTAAGCGGGAGCGAGGCGGAAGCACAGATACGCAGTATTTT.

This clone was detected only a few times. This chain joins TRBV7-2 and TRBJ1-1; D call uncertain. Trimming removed 3 bases from V and 0 bases from J, with 8 bases in between. Germline CDR1 reads SGHTA; CDR2 reads FQGNSA. This CDR3 has 14 residues. The CDR3 DNA reads as TGTGCCAGCAGCTTCGGACGGATGAACACTGAAGCTTTCTTT. It codes for CASSFGRMNTEAFF.

V usage is TRBV2 and J usage is TRBJ2-7; 8 bases align to TRBD2. J gave up 1 base and V 6 bases, and 8 bases lay outside the gene matches. The CDR3 runs to 15 residues. Germline-derived CDR1 and CDR2 are SNHLY and FYNNEI. The CDR3 nucleotides read TGTGCCAGCAGCTTTAGCGGGATTGGGTCCTACGAGCAGTACTTC. The encoded protein is CASSFSGIGSYEQYF.

This chain connects TRBV7-2 to TRBJ2-4, with D unresolved. This CDR3 contains 16 residues. Germline V CDR1 and CDR2: SGHTA, FQGNSA. V dropped 4 bases and J dropped 0 bases, with 13 bases sitting between them. The CDR3 reads CASSSSGPQAKNIQYF. Written as DNA, the CDR3 is TGTGCCAGCAGCTCCTCAGGCCCCCAAGCCAAAAACATTCAGTACTTC.

The J gene is TRBJ1-5, the V gene TRBV6-5; D is uncertain. Trimming removed 7 bases from V and 6 bases from J, with 13 bases in between. The CDR3 is 13 residues long. From germline, CDR1 is MNHEY and CDR2 SVGAGI. The CDR3 nucleotides read TGTGCCAGCACCCCCGCCCGGGGTCAGCCCCAGCATTTT. Amino acids: CASTPARGQPQHF.

This clone was seen only once. The chain combines TRBV7-9 with TRBJ1-1; no reliable D call. Germline lookup yields CDR1 SEHNR and CDR2 FQNEAQ (reference sequence). V was cut by 5 bases and J by 0 bases, with 19 bases left in between. This CDR3 is built from 17 residues. CDR3 in amino acids: CASSHLPWPDMNTEAFF. For the CDR3, the DNA is TGTGCCAGCAGCCACCTTCCCTGGCCAGACATGAACACTGAAGCTTTCTTT.

This chain uses TRBV19 with TRBJ2-5; D unresolved. CDR3 length: 13 residues. Germline V lookup: CDR1 LNHDA, CDR2 SQIVND (reference sequence). Trimming shortened V by 3 bases and J by 0 bases, and 5 bases separated the two germline ends. In DNA, the CDR3 is TGTGCCAGTAGTATCCAAGACCAAGAGACCCAGTACTTC. Its translation is CASSIQDQETQYF.

The chain carries TRBV29-1 and TRBJ1-1; D perhaps matches TRBD1 (5 bases). Deletions cut 2 bases from V and 8 bases from J, with 18 bases between. Germline V gene sequence: CDR1 SQVTM, CDR2 ANQGSEA. The CDR3 sequence is 14 residues long. CDR3 loop: CSVEFLARAYEAFF. CDR3 DNA sequence: TGCAGCGTTGAATTCCTGGCCAGGGCCTACGAAGCTTTCTTT. Full variable domain (missing parts from reference TRBV29-1 and TRBJ1-1): SAVISQKPSRDICQRGTSLTIQCQVDSQVTMMFWYRQQPGQSLTLIATANQGSEATYESGFVIDKFPISRPNLTFSTLTVSNMSPEDSSIYLCSVEFLARAYEAFFGQGTRLTVV.

J is TRBJ2-1 and V is TRBV28; D unresolved. The V gene's germline CDR1 is MDHEN and CDR2 SYDVKM. This CDR3 region has 13 residues. The ends were cut back, 2 bases at V and 5 bases at J, with 7 bases in the middle. Written as DNA, the CDR3 is TGTGCCAGCAGTTTAAGGTTAAACAATGAGCAGTTCTTC. This codes for CASSLRLNNEQFF.

This sequence joins TRBV6-1 and TRBJ2-5; possible D gene TRBD2, 6 bases. CDR1 and CDR2 (germline): MNHNS, SASEGT. There are 18 residues in the CDR3. The V end was cut by 0 bases, the J end by 2 bases, with 19 bases between. This chain's CDR3 is CASSEALGLGSGQETQYF. For the CDR3, the DNA is TGTGCCAGCAGTGAAGCGCTTGGGTTGGGTAGCGGTCAAGAGACCCAGTACTTC.

The CDR3: CASSPMRSYEQYF. The CDR3 nucleotides read TGTGCCAGCAGCCCGATGCGCAGCTACGAGCAGTACTTC. The rearrangement uses TRBV7-2 and TRBJ2-7; D is unclear. The CDR3 loop spans 13 amino acids. Germline values: CDR1 SGHTA, CDR2 FQGNSA. Trimming removed 5 bases from V and 3 bases from J, with 11 bases in between.

This clone was seen only a few times. This sequence joins TRBV3-1 (or the pseudogene TRBV3-2) and TRBJ2-5; unclear D gene. From germline, CDR1 is LGHDT and CDR2 YNNKEL (reference sequence). The CDR3 length is 12 residues. Trimming stripped 1 base from V and 4 bases from J, with 4 bases between. The CDR3 reads CASSQGVETQYF. As DNA, the CDR3 is TGTGCCAGCAGCCAAGGGGTAGAGACCCAGTACTTC.

The CDR3, as DNA: TGTGCCAGCAGTCCGCGACAGGGGGCCAATGAGCAGTTCTTC. Protein sequence: CASSPRQGANEQFF. This chain uses TRBV28 with TRBJ2-1; TRBD1 agrees at 10 bases. Germline CDR1 and CDR2: MDHEN and SYDVKM. After removal of 5 bases from V and 6 bases from J, the junction contained 4 bases not matched to a gene. The CDR3 sequence is 14 residues long.

The CDR3 sequence: CASSSEQGGEQFF. CDR3 nucleotides: TGTGCCAGCAGCTCAGAACAGGGCGGTGAGCAGTTCTTC. V and J are TRBV7-3 and TRBJ2-1, with TRBD1 as a possible D gene (6 bases). The CDR3 length is 13 residues. The V end lost 4 bases, the J end lost 9 bases, and 13 bases lay between the germline ends. The germline CDR1 and CDR2 sequences are SGHTA and FQGTGA.

The chain recombines TRBV7-6 with TRBJ1-4; no clear D. The V gene lost 8 bases and the J gene lost 0 bases, with 13 bases spanning the gap. The CDR3 has 15 amino acids. CDR1 SGHVS and CDR2 FNYEAQ come from the germline V gene. As DNA, the CDR3 is TGTGCCAGCGGCCAGAGGAAAGCAACTAATGAAAAACTGTTTTTT. Translated: CASGQRKATNEKLFF.

V and J are TRBV5-1 and TRBJ2-1, with D unclear. This CDR3 has 12 residues. The V end lost 0 bases, the J end lost 8 bases, and 6 bases lay between the germline ends. CDR1 is SGHRS, CDR2 YFSETQ, per germline. CDR3 sequence reads: CASSLGSHEQFF. The CDR3 DNA reads as TGCGCCAGCAGCTTGGGGTCCCATGAGCAGTTCTTC.

V and J are TRBV30 and TRBJ1-5, with D maybe TRBD1 (6 bases). Germline V gene sequence: CDR1 GTSNPN, CDR2 SVGIG (reference sequence). The CDR3 is made up of 14 amino acids. Trimming shortened V by 3 bases and J by 1 base, and 10 bases separated the two germline ends. CDR3: CAWRVGGSNQPQHF. CDR3 sequence (DNA): TGTGCCTGGAGGGTAGGGGGAAGCAATCAGCCCCAGCATTTT. The complete variable domain, with remaining parts taken from reference TRBV30 and TRBJ1-5, reads SQTIHQWPATLVQPVGSPLSLECTVEGTSNPNLYWYRQAAGRGLQLLFYSVGIGQISSEVPQNLSASRPQDRQFILSSKKLLLSDSGFYLCAWRVGGSNQPQHFGDGTRLSIL.

This clone was seen only once. Other DNA sequences in the sample encode the same CDR3. This rearrangement joins TRBV19 to TRBJ2-7; D might be TRBD1 or TRBD2, each matching 5 bases. This CDR3 region has 14 residues. The V gene's germline CDR1 is LNHDA and CDR2 SQIVND (reference sequence). Trimming left V 2 bases short and J 0 bases short, with 8 bases between. CDR3 sequence (DNA): TGTGCCAGTAGTATATCAGGGAGCTCCTACGAGCAGTACTTC. Its translation is CASSISGSSYEQYF.

This clone was seen more than once but under ten times. J is TRBJ2-7 and V is TRBV2; 7 bases are shared with TRBD2. This CDR3 is 14 amino acids long. CDR1 and CDR2 from the germline V gene are SNHLY and FYNNEI. Trimming at V came to 4 bases and at J to 3 bases, leaving 6 bases not matched to a gene. The CDR3 protein is CASSVGRERYEQYF. For the CDR3, the DNA is TGTGCCAGCAGTGTGGGGAGGGAACGCTACGAGCAGTACTTC. Full variable domain (rest looked up from reference TRBV2 and TRBJ2-7): EPEVTQTPSHQVTQMGQEVILRCVPISNHLYFYWYRQILGQKVEFLVSFYNNEISEKSEIFDDQFSVERPDGSNFTLKIRSTKLEDSAMYFCASSVGRERYEQYFGPGTRLTVT.

The chain recombines TRBV19 with TRBJ1-4; tentatively, D is TRBD1 (5 bases). The CDR3 has 14 residues. Trimming took off 2 bases at V and 3 bases at J, with 7 bases between the two ends. The germline V gene has CDR1 LNHDA and CDR2 SQIVND (reference sequence). The CDR3 sequence: CASSIQGPNEKLFF. The CDR3, as DNA: TGTGCCAGTAGTATACAGGGACCTAATGAAAAACTGTTTTTT.

V is TRBV18 and J is TRBJ2-7, with 12 bases aligning to TRBD2. Germline values: CDR1 KGHSH, CDR2 LQKENI. This CDR3 has 16 amino acids. V gave up 3 bases and J gave up 2 bases; unmatched junction bases: 5. CDR3 sequence reads: CASSPTLAGGPYEQYF. The CDR3 DNA is TGTGCCAGCTCACCGACGCTAGCGGGAGGGCCCTACGAGCAGTACTTC.

CDR3 in amino acids: CASSLPGTGPYEQYF. The CDR3 nucleotides are TGTGCCAGCAGTTTGCCCGGGACAGGGCCATACGAGCAGTACTTC. V and J are TRBV27 and TRBJ2-7, with 9 bases identical to TRBD1. The CDR3 covers 15 residues. Germline V gene sequence: CDR1 MNHEY, CDR2 SMNVEV (reference sequence). J gave up 4 bases and V 3 bases, and 7 bases lay outside the gene matches.

J is TRBJ1-6 and V is TRBV19; 11 bases match TRBD1. With 6 bases clipped from V and 11 bases from J, the junction kept 6 bases outside the gene matches. The CDR3 has 14 residues. Per germline, CDR1 LNHDA and CDR2 SQIVND (reference sequence). CDR3 bases: TGTGCCAGTAGCCCGGACAGGGGGCGGACACCCCTCCACTTT. Translated: CASSPDRGRTPLHF.

The J gene is TRBJ1-2, the V gene TRBV5-5; 9 bases align to TRBD1. From germline, CDR1 is SGHKS and CDR2 YYEKEE (reference sequence). J gave up 7 bases and V 2 bases, and 9 bases lay outside the gene matches. The CDR3 is 15 amino acids. The CDR3 DNA follows: TGTGCCAGCAGCTTTTTGGGACAGGGAGGAGCTGGCTACACCTTC. It yields the protein CASSFLGQGGAGYTF.